This entry is about one T cell receptor beta chain. The sample originates from a study of blood T cell repertoires in COVID-19. About the research overall: The United States, Italy and Spain supplied acute and convalescent COVID-19 samples. T cells, B-cell-depleted T cells, or PBMCs supplied cDNA or gDNA.

Methods used by the authors: The authors estimated nucleated cell counts from reference gene primer amplification. Sequenced by immunoSEQ multiplex PCR; TCRdb stores in-frame clones only, minus some. V and J calls and clone size follow that table, whereas D and trimming were derived from the DNA. The sample yields about 180,000 clones, 85% to 95% seen once. Sequenced: peripheral blood. This receptor was identified in a man aged 50-60 years with acute or convalescent COVID-19.

The CDR3 sequence: CSVTDRGQNEKLFF. The CDR3 DNA follows: TGCAGCGTGACTGACAGGGGGCAGAATGAAAAACTGTTTTTT. V is TRBV29-1 and J is TRBJ1-4, with 10 bases aligning to TRBD1. The CDR3 is made up of 14 amino acids. The V gene's germline CDR1 is SQVTM and CDR2 ANQGSEA. The J segment lost 5 bases and the V segment lost 6 bases, leaving 6 bases of the junction unmatched.